The 11 T cell receptor beta chains below come from one sample, sequenced in a study of graft-versus-host responses after intestinal transplantation. The data were produced by immunoSEQ multiplex PCR, yet TCRdb's version contains in-frame clones alone and is incomplete. This sample has 100,000 to 130,000 clones, with roughly 90% found just once. These receptors' targets are unknown. The sequenced sample was unstimulated CD4+ T cells sorted from spleen or lymph node cells, obtained before transplant. The origin of the receptors is a human donor who was the organ donor for an intestinal transplant.

This clone was detected once. CDR3 residues: CASSSGTGMWANEKLFF. The DNA of the CDR3 is TGTGCCAGCAGCTCCGGGACAGGGATGTGGGCTAATGAAAAACTGTTTTTT. The chain recombines TRBV7-6 with TRBJ1-4, with 9 nucleotides matching TRBD1. The length of the CDR3 is 17 residues. The germline gives CDR1 SGHVS, CDR2 FNYEAQ. Unmatched junction bases numbered 9, after V lost 4 bases and J lost 3 bases.

The J gene is TRBJ2-7, the V gene TRBV5-5; D is possibly TRBD1 (6 bases). Germline CDR1 reads SGHKS; CDR2 reads YYEKEE (reference sequence). The CDR3 is 14 amino acids. V lost 0 bases and J lost 3, with 10 bases in between. DNA of the CDR3: TGTGCCAGCAGCTTGGCAGGGGATCTCTACGAGCAGTACTTC. Residues: CASSLAGDLYEQYF.

The chain uses TRBV6-5 and TRBJ2-2; D gene uncertain. The CDR3 length is 16 residues. V gave up 2 bases and J gave up 7 bases, with 17 bases separating them. CDR1 MNHEY and CDR2 SVGAGI come from the germline V gene. CDR3 nucleotides: TGTGCCAGCAGTTACGTTGGGAAACCAAAGGGCGGGGAGCTGTTTTTT. Its protein product is CASSYVGKPKGGELFF.

The chain couples TRBV7-2 to TRBJ2-7; D unclear. The germline V and J ends were trimmed by 1 base and 7 bases, with 8 bases remaining between them. The CDR3 runs to 12 residues. Germline V gene sequence: CDR1 SGHTA, CDR2 FQGNSA. The CDR3 nucleotides read TGTGCCAGCAGCTTAGGGACCCGGGAGCAGTACTTC. Translation: CASSLGTREQYF.

This clone showed up just once. The V call is TRBV9, the J call TRBJ1-6; 7 nucleotides agree with TRBD1. The V gene's germline CDR1 is SGDLS and CDR2 YYNGEE. V trimming: 4 bases; J trimming: 6 bases; junction bases outside the gene matches: 4. The CDR3 is 14 amino acids. The CDR3 spells CASSRDSFNSPLHF. The CDR3 DNA is TGTGCCAGCAGCCGGGACAGCTTTAATTCACCCCTCCACTTT.

The chain combines TRBV10-3 with TRBJ2-2, with 7 nucleotides matching TRBD2. This CDR3 has 17 residues. CDR1 and CDR2 from the germline V gene are ENHRY and SYGVKD. V was clipped by 1 base and J by 4 bases; unmatched bases: 9. The DNA for the CDR3 is TGTGCCATCAGTGAGTTCTTGCGGGGGTGGAGCACCGGGGAGCTGTTTTTT. Its translation is CAISEFLRGWSTGELFF.

The rearrangement links TRBV18 to TRBJ2-5; 8 bases are shared with TRBD1. Per germline, CDR1 KGHSH and CDR2 LQKENI. V was clipped by 2 bases and J by 4 bases; unmatched bases: 9. This CDR3 is 16 amino acids long. This chain's CDR3 is CASSPVGQGMGETQYF. The CDR3 region has the DNA TGTGCCAGCTCACCAGTAGGACAGGGTATGGGAGAGACCCAGTACTTC. Based on the CDR3 plus reference TRBV18 and TRBJ2-5, the full variable domain is NAGVMQNPRHLVRRRGQEARLRCSPMKGHSHVYWYRQLPEEGLKFMVYLQKENIIDESGMPKERFSAEFPKEGPSILRIQQVVRGDSAAYFCASSPVGQGMGETQYFGPGTRLLVL.

This clone appeared a few times. V is TRBV2 and J is TRBJ2-2, with 9 positions matching TRBD2. This CDR3 is built from 14 residues. Germline-derived CDR1 and CDR2 are SNHLY and FYNNEI. With V trimmed by 8 bases and J by 7 bases, 8 bases remained unmatched. The CDR3 DNA reads TGTGCCAGCGGGGAGAGACTAGCGGACGGGGAGCTGTTTTTT. Its protein is CASGERLADGELFF.

The CDR3 DNA follows: TGTGCCAGCAGTACACGACAGGGCGGTCAGCCCCAGCATTTT. It is translated as CASSTRQGGQPQHF. The chain has TRBV6-5 and TRBJ1-5, with 7 bases matching TRBD1. This CDR3 comprises 14 residues. Germline V gene data show CDR1 as MNHEY and CDR2 as SVGAGI. With V trimmed by 5 bases and J by 6 bases, 7 bases remained unmatched.

This sequence joins TRBV7-9 and TRBJ1-4; D gene ambiguous. The germline CDR1 and CDR2 sequences are SEHNR and FQNEAQ (reference sequence). The CDR3 is 16 residues long. Trimming pared 1 base from V and 0 bases from J, leaving 9 bases between. This CDR3 reads CASSLELSATNEKLFF. In DNA form, the CDR3 reads TGTGCCAGCAGCTTAGAGTTGTCTGCAACTAATGAAAAACTGTTTTTT.

The V and J genes are TRBV6-1 and TRBJ2-5, with D tentatively TRBD1 or TRBD2 (7 bases each). The CDR3 covers 15 residues. Germline lookup yields CDR1 MNHNS and CDR2 SASEGT. Trimming stripped 8 bases from V and 1 base from J, with 17 bases between. CDR3 DNA sequence: TGTGCCAGCGGAATGGGGGGGACAGTCCAAGAGACCCAGTACTTC. This encodes CASGMGGTVQETQYF.